This TCR beta chain was recorded in a study of T cell repertoires in cytomegalovirus infection. The wider study: Selection of CMV epitopes for the study included recently identified HLA-C-restricted and well-studied HLA-B-restricted ones.

For this clonotype: The antigen is unknown.

A single record per CDR3 protein comes from TCRdb applying MiXCR to the reads. This sample has under 450,000 distinct CDR3 sequences, with about 35% found just once. V lost 5 bases, J lost 0 bases, and 11 bases stayed unmatched. The CDR3 extends over 19 amino acids. Germline CDR1 is MNHEY and CDR2 is SVGEGT. Findings and limits, study-wide: Within the response measured ex vivo, HLA-C-restricted CMV-specific TCR beta clonotypes were dominant.

The chain is built from TRBV6-2 or TRBV6-3 and TRBJ2-6; TRBD2 agrees at 9 bases. This clonotype was sampled from a human donor in good health (CMV status not recorded). Some clones in this sample may be carry-over from other donors' samples. The sample consisted of cultured PBMCs, taken from culture after CMV antigen stimulation. CDR3 sequence (DNA): TGTGCCAGCAGTCCACCATTCGGGACTAGCCCCTCTGGGGCCAACGTCCTGACTTTC. This sequence encodes CASSPPFGTSPSGANVLTF.